Reported below is one T cell receptor beta chain. This clone was recorded once. No antigen is known for it. Per-base qualities were not stored, and no clone one base away is much larger. The data were obtained in a study of radiation and T cells in renal cell carcinoma (dated by TCRdb to 2018 to 2021). Concerning the study at large: The samples were drawn from a clinical trial, where primary renal cell carcinomas were treated with 15 Gy of stereotactic body radiation therapy and then removed by nephrectomy 4 weeks afterward. In total, around 53 samples, comprising around 26 tumors and some 27 peripheral blood samples, were subjected to TCR beta sequencing. A total of 3.5 million to 4.5 million unique CDR3 nucleotide sequences, encoding 2.5 million to 3 million unique CDR3 amino acid sequences, were found across all 50 or so samples.

The label giving this sample's time point can be read as: blood 2 weeks post-SBRT. The treatment or condition label, as the study defines it: 15 Gy SBRT to primary tumor, nephrectomy 4 weeks later. Serial peripheral blood from radiation-treated patients was sampled at baseline, 2 weeks and 4 weeks after SBRT to track tumor-enriched clonotypes. All patients had renal cell carcinoma with clear cell pathology. Genomic DNA for TCR sequencing was prepared using the QIAamp DNA Blood Mini Kit (Qiagen). The analyses included just those samples that passed every quality control check. TCR beta libraries were generated from genomic DNA with the immunoSEQ kit, following the manufacturer's recommendations. To prepare libraries, a first multiplex PCR with proprietary primers was run, followed by a second PCR that added unique barcodes, and a bead cleanup was done after each round. A positive control reaction and a negative control reaction, both provided in the kit, were run with every batch of samples. The final libraries were assessed on an Agilent 4200 TapeStation D1000 ScreenTape, pooled by volume, and quantified by qPCR. Sequencing was performed on an Illumina NextSeq500 with a MidOutput 150-cycle cartridge, and 156 Read1 and 15 Index1 cycles were run with kit custom primers. The pooled library was loaded at about 0.98 pM, with an approximately 20% PhiX control spiked in. The authors processed their data as follows. Vendor-processed data were analyzed in R, with a clonotype defined as all T cells sharing the same CDR3 nucleotide sequence. In the clone abundance analyses, frequencies were normalized to the 10,000 most abundant clones in each sample. Public T cell clones, averaging fewer than five per sample, were removed before analysis. An abundance difference of at least 32-fold between compartments was the criterion for calling clonotypes tumor-enriched or baseline blood-enriched. A beta-binomial differential abundance model was applied to find clonotypes that expanded or contracted between blood time points. Tumor-blood repertoire similarity was measured with the Baroni-Urbani and Buser coefficient, and groups were compared using two-tailed Wilcoxon tests in R. Held by TCRdb, this immuneACCESS table contains in-frame sequences only and omits some clones. Under half of the omission traces to an unresolved V gene where checked; the cause of the rest is unknown. That table gives V, J and clone size, and the DNA gave D and trimming. The sample table contains some 80,000 clones; only one count was recorded for 80% to 90% of them. 20% to 25% of the sample is held by the ten biggest clonotypes.

The CDR3 runs 16 amino acids, cysteine and phenylalanine included. The DNA shown is the 48-base CDR3, in frame from base 1. The V end gives up 6 bases and the J end 5 bases, leaving 9 bases in the junction not matched to a gene. CDR1 ENHRY and CDR2 SYGVKD were looked up in the germline V gene. Overall study outcomes, separate from this receptor: Blood repertoire dynamics were not followed beyond 4 weeks after treatment. Because pretreatment tumor biopsies were not available, the baseline intratumoral presence of clonotypes could not be determined. The single-armed trial design could not address effects of radiation dose or scheduling on the TCR repertoire. In blood, the top tumor clonotypes increased between baseline and 2 weeks post-radiation and then shrank by 4 weeks, which suggests that tumor-resident clones expanded only transiently.

This TCR was recovered from a woman between 45 and 60 years old with renal cell carcinoma. The sequencing used blood, collected from a patient whose treatment included radiotherapy and nephrectomy. The rearranged chain carries TRBV10-3 and TRBJ2-1, with 11 bases in between that match TRBD1. The DNA reads as follows: TGTGCCATCAGATCCGTCTCGGGACAGGGGGACAATGAGCAGTTCTTC. Its protein reads: CAIRSVSGQGDNEQFF.